These 8 T cell receptor beta chains came from one sample sequenced in a study of T cell responses to AZD1222 COVID-19 vaccine. Only in-frame clones appear in the TCRdb table, and some are missing; sequencing was by immunoSEQ multiplex PCR. The table lists 150,000 to 200,000 clones, around 93% of them singletons. Here the sequenced sample was peripheral blood, taken 28 days after the second AZD1222 dose. These receptor sequences come from an adult who received the AZD1222 COVID-19 vaccine.

The V gene is TRBV5-1, the J gene TRBJ2-3, with D possibly matching TRBD2 (5 bases). The V end was cut by 3 bases, the J end by 5 bases, with 13 bases between. The CDR3 is 14 residues long. Germline CDR1 and CDR2: SGHRS and YFSETQ. The CDR3: CASSSTAGQDTQYF. DNA of the CDR3: TGCGCCAGCAGCTCTACTGCGGGCCAAGATACGCAGTATTTT. Using reference TRBV5-1 and TRBJ2-3 for the parts outside the CDR3, the full variable domain is KAGVTQTPRYLIKTRGQQVTLSCSPISGHRSVSWYQQTPGQGLQFLFEYFSETQRNKGNFPGRFSGRQFSNSRSEMNVSTLELGDSALYLCASSSTAGQDTQYFGPGTRLTVL.

The chain carries TRBV9 and TRBJ1-6; D gene ambiguous. The CDR3 runs 15 residues. Germline V gene lookup returns CDR1 SGDLS and CDR2 YYNGEE. Trimming took off 3 bases at V and 0 bases at J, with 7 bases between the two ends. The CDR3 DNA sequence: TGTGCCAGCAGCGGGAAGGGCTCCTATAATTCACCCCTCCACTTT. It is translated as CASSGKGSYNSPLHF.

In this sample, this clone turned up once. The V call is TRBV28, the J call TRBJ1-1; D is unresolved. V shed 5 bases and J shed 1 base, with 5 bases lying between them. The CDR3 totals 12 residues. The germline V gene encodes CDR1 MDHEN and CDR2 SYDVKM. The CDR3 region is CASSPSNTEAFF. Here the CDR3 DNA reads TGTGCCAGCAGTCCCTCGAACACTGAAGCTTTCTTT.

The rearrangement joins TRBV3-1 (or the pseudogene TRBV3-2) to TRBJ1-2, with TRBD1 matching 7 bases. With 6 bases clipped from V and 7 bases from J, the junction kept 11 bases outside the gene matches. The length of the CDR3 is 14 residues. CDR1 LGHDT and CDR2 YNNKEL come from the germline V gene (reference sequence). CDR3 DNA sequence: TGTGCCAGCAGTCCCTCAGGGGGAGGTAGTGGCTACACCTTC. Protein: CASSPSGGGSGYTF.

The chain uses TRBV27 and TRBJ1-1, with D possibly TRBD1 on 6 matching bases. Germline CDR1 MNHEY, CDR2 SMNVEV (reference sequence). Trimming took off 5 bases at V and 6 bases at J, with 19 bases between the two ends. This CDR3 has 15 residues. Written as DNA, the CDR3 is TGTGCCAGCAGTCCCGGGACAAAAGGGTCCGCTGAAGCTTTCTTT. It specifies CASSPGTKGSAEAFF.

This chain connects TRBV30 to TRBJ1-6; 7 bases agree with TRBD1. The CDR3 has 15 residues. The V gene's germline CDR1 is GTSNPN and CDR2 SVGIG (reference sequence). With 8 bases clipped from V and 1 base from J, the junction kept 8 bases outside the gene matches. Here the CDR3 DNA reads TGTGCCGGGGACAGTCCCTGGTCCTATAATTCACCCCTCCACTTT. It yields the protein CAGDSPWSYNSPLHF.

The rearrangement joins TRBV18 to TRBJ1-1; unclear D gene. Trimming removed 4 bases at V and 2 bases at J, with 8 bases between. Germline V gene sequence: CDR1 KGHSH, CDR2 LQKENI. The CDR3 spans 13 residues. CDR3 DNA: TGTGCCAGCTCACTCGAAATTAACACTGAAGCTTTCTTT. The encoded protein is CASSLEINTEAFF.

This sequence joins TRBV6-4 and TRBJ2-7; D unclear. The CDR3 spans 14 residues. The germline gives CDR1 MRHNA, CDR2 SNTAGT. With 7 bases removed from V and 3 bases from J, the gap between germline ends came to 16 bases. The CDR3 reads CASIRRTRVYEQYF. CDR3 in DNA: TGTGCCAGCATCCGTCGGACGCGAGTCTACGAGCAGTACTTC.